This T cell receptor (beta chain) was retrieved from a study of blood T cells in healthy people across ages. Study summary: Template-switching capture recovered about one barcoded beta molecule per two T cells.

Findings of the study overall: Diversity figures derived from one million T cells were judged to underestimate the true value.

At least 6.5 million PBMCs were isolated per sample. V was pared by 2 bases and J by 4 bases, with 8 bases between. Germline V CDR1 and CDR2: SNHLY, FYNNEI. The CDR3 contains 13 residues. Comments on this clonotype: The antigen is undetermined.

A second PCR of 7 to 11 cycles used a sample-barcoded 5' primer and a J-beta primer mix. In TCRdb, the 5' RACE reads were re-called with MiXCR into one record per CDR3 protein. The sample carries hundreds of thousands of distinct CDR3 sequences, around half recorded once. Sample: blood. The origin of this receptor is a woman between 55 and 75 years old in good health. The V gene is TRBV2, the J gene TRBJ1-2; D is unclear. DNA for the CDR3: TGTGCCAGCAGTGAAAATCGGCTCTATGGCTACACCTTC. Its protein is CASSENRLYGYTF.